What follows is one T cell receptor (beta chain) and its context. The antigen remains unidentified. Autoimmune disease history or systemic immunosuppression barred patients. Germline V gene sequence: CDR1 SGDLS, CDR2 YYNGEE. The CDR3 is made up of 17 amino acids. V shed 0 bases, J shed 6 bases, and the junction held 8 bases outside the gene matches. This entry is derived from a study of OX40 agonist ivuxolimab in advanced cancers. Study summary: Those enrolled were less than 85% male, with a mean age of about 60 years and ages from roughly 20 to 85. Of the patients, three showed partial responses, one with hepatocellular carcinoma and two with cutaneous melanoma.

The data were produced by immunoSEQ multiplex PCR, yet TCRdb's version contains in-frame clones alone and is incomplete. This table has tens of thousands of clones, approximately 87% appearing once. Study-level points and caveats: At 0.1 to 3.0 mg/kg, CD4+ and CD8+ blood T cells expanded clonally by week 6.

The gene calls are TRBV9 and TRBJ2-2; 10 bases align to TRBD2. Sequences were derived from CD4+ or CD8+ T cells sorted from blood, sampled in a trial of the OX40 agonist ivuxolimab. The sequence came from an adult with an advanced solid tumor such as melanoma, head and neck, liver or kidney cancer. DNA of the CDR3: TGTGCCAGCAGCGTAGATACTAGCGGGATCGGGGCCGGGGAGCTGTTTTTT. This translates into CASSVDTSGIGAGELFF.